These T cell receptor beta chains were read from a single sample in a study of spatial heterogeneity in lung cancer. TCRdb ran MiXCR on the 5' RACE reads and lists one entry per CDR3 protein. The sample comprises around 110,000 distinct CDR3 sequences, 12% of which are singletons, and around 16% rests with the top ten. The specimen comprised PBMCs, sampled at follow-up. Receptor source: a male donor with early-stage non-small cell lung cancer. CDR3s include the opening cysteine and the closing phenylalanine or tryptophan. A D gene is named only where the DNA matches it firmly. Size values are once, few and many counts, or a class for expanded clones, and some rows have none.

V	J	D	size	CDR3	DNA
TRBV3-1	TRBJ1-2	TRBD1	NA	CASSRIRAGGNGYTF	TGTGCCAGCAGCCGGATACGGGCAGGGGGGAATGGCTACACCTTC
TRBV7-9	TRBJ2-7	NA	NA	CASSTGQREQYF	TGTGCCAGCAGCACGGGACAACGCGAGCAGTACTTC
TRBV7-2	TRBJ1-6	NA	many	CASKSGQALSPLHF	TGTGCCAGCAAGTCGGGCCAGGCGCTTTCACCCCTCCACTTT
TRBV20-1	TRBJ2-3	NA	many	CSARIPGTHRLSTDTQYF	TGCAGTGCGAGAATCCCCGGGACCCATCGTCTTAGCACAGATACGCAGTATTTT
TRBV28	TRBJ2-1	NA	NA	CASNRYNEQFF	TGTGCCAGCAATAGATACAATGAGCAGTTCTTC
TRBV7-8	TRBJ2-7	NA	many	CASSLGRRSYEQYF	TGTGCCAGCAGCTTAGGGCGGAGATCCTACGAGCAGTACTTC
TRBV3-1	TRBJ2-4	TRBD1	many	CASSQRTGENIQYF	TGTGCCAGCAGCCAGAGGACAGGGGAAAACATTCAGTACTTC
TRBV7-8	TRBJ2-5	NA	few	CASSPRVLKETQYF	TGTGCCAGCAGCCCCCGTGTCCTGAAAGAGACCCAGTACTTC
TRBV5-1	TRBJ2-7	NA	NA	CASSLSTTNPEQYF	TGCGCCAGCAGCTTGAGCACAACCAACCCCGAGCAGTACTTC
TRBV29-1	TRBJ1-1	NA	many	CSAEPQTVNTEAFF	TGCAGCGCTGAACCGCAGACAGTTAACACTGAAGCTTTCTTT
TRBV7-2	TRBJ1-6	NA	few	CASSFGLRASSYNSPLHF	TGTGCCAGCAGCTTCGGTCTCCGAGCGAGCTCCTATAATTCACCCCTCCACTTT
TRBV6-5	TRBJ1-5	NA	NA	CASSFQGSNQPQHF	TGTGCCAGCAGTTTTCAGGGGAGCAATCAGCCCCAGCATTTT
TRBV5-4	TRBJ2-5	TRBD2	NA	CASSQSPLAGGVETQYF	TGTGCCAGCAGTCAGTCCCCACTAGCGGGGGGAGTAGAGACCCAGTACTTC
TRBV4-3	TRBJ2-1	TRBD2	many	CASSLSGGYNEQFF	TGCGCCAGCAGCCTTAGCGGGGGTTACAATGAGCAGTTCTTC
TRBV24-1	TRBJ2-2	TRBD1	NA	CATSDRGQYTGELFF	TGTGCCACCAGTGACCGGGGACAGTACACCGGGGAGCTGTTTTTT
TRBV10-3	TRBJ1-2	NA	NA	CAIGNSGGNYGYTF	TGTGCCATCGGTAATTCAGGCGGGAACTATGGCTACACCTTC
TRBV20-1	TRBJ1-2	NA	NA	CSADGRYDESYGYTF	TGCAGTGCCGACGGCCGGTACGACGAAAGTTATGGCTACACCTTC
TRBV7-2	TRBJ2-3	NA	few	CASSFNADTQYF	TGTGCCAGCAGCTTCAACGCAGATACGCAGTATTTT
TRBV4-2	TRBJ1-2	TRBD1	few	CASSPRTGRDGYTF	TGTGCCAGCAGCCCCCGGACAGGGAGGGATGGCTACACCTTC
TRBV6-4	TRBJ2-6	NA	NA	CASSRRGFSSGANVLTF	TGTGCCAGCAGCCGCAGGGGTTTTAGCTCTGGGGCTAACGTCCTGACTTTC
TRBV18	TRBJ2-4	NA	few	CASSRGAKNIQYF	TGTGCCAGCTCCCGGGGGGCCAAAAACATTCAGTACTTC
TRBV7-9	TRBJ2-4	NA	many	CASSFDGQMGNIQYF	TGTGCCAGCAGCTTCGATGGACAGATGGGTAACATTCAGTACTTC
TRBV18	TRBJ2-5	NA	many	CASSQGSETQYF	TGTGCCAGCTCACAAGGGTCGGAGACCCAGTACTTC
TRBV7-9	TRBJ2-3	TRBD2	many	CASSPDWRGGQDTQYF	TGTGCCAGCAGCCCTGATTGGCGGGGGGGCCAAGATACGCAGTATTTT
TRBV20-1	TRBJ2-3	NA	few	CSASRRGPSTDTQYF	TGCAGTGCTAGTCGGCGGGGACCTAGCACAGATACGCAGTATTTT
TRBV2	TRBJ2-7	NA	many	CASSEDYRSYEQYF	TGTGCCAGCAGTGAAGACTACCGAAGCTACGAGCAGTACTTC
TRBV3-1	TRBJ2-4	TRBD2	few	CASSQNAGGPDIQYF	TGTGCCAGCAGCCAAAATGCGGGGGGGCCGGACATTCAGTACTTC
TRBV7-3	TRBJ1-1	NA	NA	CASSLSGQTNTEAFF	TGTGCCAGCAGCCTCTCGGGCCAAACGAACACTGAAGCTTTCTTT
TRBV6-5	TRBJ1-3	NA	many	CASSYSTHSGNTIYF	TGTGCCAGCAGTTACTCGACTCATTCTGGAAACACCATATATTTT
TRBV3-1	TRBJ1-2	NA	many	CASSQLGRAGQNYGYTF	TGTGCCAGCAGCCAACTTGGGCGCGCCGGCCAAAACTATGGCTACACCTTC
TRBV6-6	TRBJ1-1	NA	few	CASSHQESGTEAFF	TGTGCCAGCAGTCATCAGGAAAGTGGGACTGAAGCTTTCTTT
TRBV6-6	TRBJ1-6	NA	many	CASSSHLGRDNSPLHF	TGTGCCAGCAGTTCACATTTAGGGAGAGATAATTCACCCCTCCACTTT
TRBV7-2	TRBJ2-1	NA	many	CASSQNYNEQFF	TGTGCCAGCAGCCAAAACTACAATGAGCAGTTCTTC
TRBV7-2	TRBJ2-2	NA	few	CASSLDGNTGELFF	TGTGCCAGCAGCTTAGATGGGAACACCGGGGAGCTGTTTTTT
TRBV10-3	TRBJ2-1	NA	few	CAISDGTKYNEQFF	TGTGCCATCAGTGACGGGACAAAGTACAATGAGCAGTTCTTC
TRBV3-1	TRBJ1-6	NA	many	CASRNPVDNSPLHF	TGTGCCAGCCGAAATCCGGTCGATAATTCACCCCTCCACTTT
TRBV24-1	TRBJ1-4	NA	many	CATSGGSAGDFEKLFF	TGTGCCACCAGTGGTGGTTCGGCAGGGGATTTTGAAAAACTGTTTTTT
TRBV7-2	TRBJ1-2	NA	many	CASSFERNYGYTF	TGTGCCAGCAGCTTTGAGCGTAACTATGGCTACACCTTC
TRBV19	TRBJ2-5	TRBD1	few	CASSEQGIVETQYF	TGTGCCAGTAGTGAACAGGGGATCGTAGAGACCCAGTACTTC
TRBV9	TRBJ2-7	TRBD1	NA	CASSRTGDVYEQYF	TGTGCCAGCAGCAGGACAGGGGATGTCTACGAGCAGTACTTC
TRBV18	TRBJ2-3	NA	few	CASSPPNTDTQYF	TGTGCCAGCTCACCACCGAACACAGATACGCAGTATTTT
TRBV6-2/TRBV6-3	TRBJ2-5	TRBD1	few	CASSYFAGDREFPETQYF	TGTGCCAGCAGTTACTTTGCGGGGGACAGGGAATTTCCAGAGACCCAGTACTTC
TRBV9	TRBJ2-2	NA	many	CASSPWERGTGELFF	TGTGCCAGCAGCCCGTGGGAGAGGGGAACGGGGGAGCTGTTTTTT
TRBV4-3	TRBJ1-1	TRBD1	few	CASSQVIDRGTEAFF	TGCGCCAGCAGCCAAGTAATAGACAGGGGTACTGAAGCTTTCTTT
TRBV6-1	TRBJ2-3	NA	few	CASTKGRSDTQYF	TGTGCCAGCACCAAGGGACGCTCAGATACGCAGTATTTT
TRBV7-8	TRBJ2-4	NA	few	CASSSLGVAKNIQYF	TGTGCCAGCAGCTCTTTGGGGGTAGCCAAAAACATTCAGTACTTC
TRBV7-2	TRBJ1-1	NA	many	CASSLEAGRAFF	TGTGCCAGCAGCTTAGAGGCCGGGAGGGCTTTCTTT
TRBV4-1	TRBJ1-5	NA	NA	CASSQDPGGPTQHF	TGCGCCAGCAGCCAAGATCCGGGGGGTCCAACCCAGCATTTT
TRBV25-1	TRBJ1-2	NA	NA	CASSDTSYGYTF	TGTGCCAGCAGTGACACCAGCTATGGCTACACCTTC
TRBV12-5	TRBJ1-5	NA	many	CASGFGSFNQPQHF	TGTGCTAGTGGTTTCGGCAGTTTCAATCAGCCCCAGCATTTT
TRBV3-1	TRBJ1-6	NA	NA	CASSQQGGSPLHF	TGTGCCAGCAGCCAACAGGGCGGTTCCCCCCTCCACTTT
TRBV30	TRBJ1-5	NA	NA	CAWSSGLNSNQPQHF	TGTGCCTGGAGTTCCGGACTGAATAGCAATCAGCCCCAGCATTTT